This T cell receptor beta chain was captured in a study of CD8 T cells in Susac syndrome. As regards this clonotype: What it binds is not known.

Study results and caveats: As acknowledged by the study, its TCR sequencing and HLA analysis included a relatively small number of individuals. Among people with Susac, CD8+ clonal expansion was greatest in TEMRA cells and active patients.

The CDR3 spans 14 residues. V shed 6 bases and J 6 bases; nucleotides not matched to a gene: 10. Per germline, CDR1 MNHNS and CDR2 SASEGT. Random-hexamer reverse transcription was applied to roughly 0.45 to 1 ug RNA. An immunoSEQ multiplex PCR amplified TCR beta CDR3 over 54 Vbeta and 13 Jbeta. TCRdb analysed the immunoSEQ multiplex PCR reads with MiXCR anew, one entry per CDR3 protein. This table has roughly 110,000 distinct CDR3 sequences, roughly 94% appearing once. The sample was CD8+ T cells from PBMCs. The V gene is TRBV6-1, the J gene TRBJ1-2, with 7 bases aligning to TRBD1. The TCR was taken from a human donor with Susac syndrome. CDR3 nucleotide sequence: TGTGCCAGCAGCACACCCGACAGGGTCGATGGCTACACCTTC. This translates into CASSTPDRVDGYTF.